The 19 T cell receptor beta chains below all came from one sample that was sequenced in a study of T cell responses to AZD1222 COVID-19 vaccine. Generated by immunoSEQ multiplex PCR, the TCRdb table keeps only in-frame clones and is missing some. The sample comprises about 140,000 clones, more than 85% of which are singletons, and around 0.85% rests with the top ten. The input for sequencing was peripheral blood, taken on day 0 of MenACWY control vaccination. These receptors were collected from an adult in good health.

This clone occurred a few times. V gene TRBV19 combines with J gene TRBJ1-1; possibly TRBD1 for D (6 bases). CDR1 is LNHDA and CDR2 is SQIVND in the germline V gene (reference sequence). The CDR3 has 14 residues. V lost 4 bases and J 4 bases, leaving 13 bases between the germline ends. The CDR3 spells CASSRLGGFTEAFF. CDR3 nucleotides: TGTGCCAGTAGTAGGTTGGGGGGCTTCACTGAAGCTTTCTTT.

The chain combines TRBV5-1 with TRBJ1-1, with D possibly being TRBD1 (6 bases). The CDR3 covers 13 residues. V shed 4 bases and J shed 1 base, with 8 bases lying between them. Germline V gene lookup returns CDR1 SGHRS and CDR2 YFSETQ. CDR3 nucleotides: TGCGCCAGCAGCGCACAGGGGAACACTGAAGCTTTCTTT. Translating it yields CASSAQGNTEAFF.

The rearrangement links TRBV14 to TRBJ1-5; possibly TRBD1 for D (5 bases). Looked up from germline, CDR1 is SGHDN and CDR2 is FVKESK. Trimming shortened V by 4 bases and J by 6 bases, and 10 bases separated the two germline ends. The CDR3 length is 13 residues. CDR3 DNA sequence: TGTGCCAGCAGCCGGACAATCGGTCAGCCCCAGCATTTT. Amino acids: CASSRTIGQPQHF.

This clone was seen once. The rearrangement joins TRBV7-2 to TRBJ1-2; maybe TRBD1 (5 bases). Germline loops: CDR1 SGHTA, CDR2 FQGNSA. The V end was cut by 6 bases, the J end by 0 bases, with 8 bases between. The CDR3 covers 13 residues. CDR3 loop: CASSSRANYGYTF. CDR3 coding DNA: TGTGCCAGCAGTTCCAGGGCTAACTATGGCTACACCTTC.

The chain joins TRBV5-1 to TRBJ2-5; the D gene could be TRBD1 or TRBD2 (5 bases each). Trimming cost V 4 bases and J 5 bases, with 15 bases left between them. Germline V gene sequence: CDR1 SGHRS, CDR2 YFSETQ. CDR3 length: 14 residues. The CDR3 loop is CASSVGHRGETQYF. The CDR3 nucleotides read TGCGCCAGCAGCGTAGGACATCGGGGTGAGACCCAGTACTTC.

J is TRBJ1-1 and V is TRBV30; no reliable D call. Germline V gives CDR1 GTSNPN, CDR2 SVGIG (reference sequence). This CDR3 spans 13 amino acids. Deletions cut 4 bases from V and 6 bases from J, with 15 bases between. The CDR3: CAWMAGPISEAFF. For the CDR3, the DNA is TGTGCCTGGATGGCGGGCCCCATCTCTGAAGCTTTCTTT.

The rearrangement links TRBV10-3 to TRBJ1-2, with D unclear. The CDR3 contains 11 residues. In germline, CDR1 is ENHRY, CDR2 SYGVKD. Trimming shortened V by 4 bases and J by 4 bases, and 4 bases separated the two germline ends. The DNA for the CDR3 is TGTGCCATCAGTGGGCTCTATGGCTACACCTTC. It translates to CAISGLYGYTF.

The V call is TRBV20-1, the J call TRBJ1-1, with 8 bases lining up with TRBD1. This CDR3 is 14 amino acids long. In germline, CDR1 is DFQATT, CDR2 SNEGSKA (reference sequence). The J segment lost 1 base and the V segment lost 3 bases, leaving 4 bases of the junction unmatched. Written as DNA, the CDR3 is TGCAGTGCTAGTCTCGGGACAGGGAACACTGAAGCTTTCTTT. Encoded protein: CSASLGTGNTEAFF.

The V call is TRBV21-1, the J call TRBJ2-7; TRBD1 is taken as the D call from the table, unchecked against the DNA. TRBV21-1 represents a pseudogene. This CDR3 has 14 amino acids. The CDR3 loop reads CARRGQGHSYEQYF. The CDR3 DNA reads TGTGCCAGACGGGGACAGGGGCACTCCTACGAGCAGTACTTC.

This chain connects TRBV5-4 to TRBJ2-5, with TRBD2 identical over 12 bases. Germline values: CDR1 SGHNT, CDR2 YYREEE (reference sequence). The CDR3 spans 15 residues. V shed 4 bases, J shed 5 bases, and the junction held 6 bases outside the gene matches. The chain's CDR3 is CASSTGLAGLETQYF. DNA for the CDR3: TGTGCCAGCAGCACCGGACTAGCGGGATTGGAGACCCAGTACTTC. Based on the CDR3 plus reference TRBV5-4 and TRBJ2-5, the full variable domain is ETGVTQSPTHLIKTRGQQVTLRCSSQSGHNTVSWYQQALGQGPQFIFQYYREEENGRGNFPPRFSGLQFPNYSSELNVNALELDDSALYLCASSTGLAGLETQYFGPGTRLLVL.

This clone came up once. This sequence joins TRBV10-2 and TRBJ2-1; possibly TRBD2 for D (5 bases). This CDR3 spans 15 amino acids. Germline CDR1 and CDR2: WSHSY and SAAADI. Between the trimmed V and J ends, which lost 4 bases and 4 bases, there was a span of 14 bases. Written as DNA, the CDR3 is TGCGCCAGCAGTGCGGGGAGCCCCGGGTACAATGAGCAGTTCTTC. Translated: CASSAGSPGYNEQFF.

The rearrangement links TRBV7-9 to TRBJ2-3, with 7 positions matching TRBD1. CDR1 is SEHNR and CDR2 is FQNEAQ in the germline V gene (reference sequence). This CDR3 has 15 residues. Germline trimming cut 5 bases from V and 0 bases from J; bases unmatched to any gene: 5. The CDR3 protein is CASSPGQDSTDTQYF. For the CDR3, the DNA is TGTGCCAGCAGCCCTGGACAGGACAGCACAGATACGCAGTATTTT.

V is TRBV7-2 and J is TRBJ2-5; D gene uncertain. The CDR3 is 13 amino acids. V shed 1 base and J shed 8 bases, with 11 bases lying between them. Germline V gives CDR1 SGHTA, CDR2 FQGNSA. CDR3 DNA sequence: TGTGCCAGCAGCTTAGAGGCCAGAGTAACCCAGTACTTC. This sequence encodes CASSLEARVTQYF.

This sequence joins TRBV10-3 and TRBJ1-3; D unclear. CDR1 is ENHRY, CDR2 SYGVKD, per germline. Trimming cost V 4 bases and J 0 bases, with 13 bases left between them. This CDR3 is 16 amino acids long. CDR3 loop: CAISGERRSSGNTIYF. CDR3 bases: TGTGCCATCAGTGGAGAAAGACGGAGCTCTGGAAACACCATATATTTT.

V and J are TRBV28 and TRBJ2-7; 7 bases are a match to TRBD2. V dropped 5 bases and J dropped 4; count of bases not matched to a gene: 14. CDR3 length equals 16 residues. The germline gives CDR1 MDHEN, CDR2 SYDVKM. The CDR3 is CASSLRLWGGKYEQYF. The DNA of the CDR3 is TGTGCCAGCAGTCTCCGTTTGTGGGGGGGGAAATACGAGCAGTACTTC. The full variable domain, in which reference TRBV28 and TRBJ2-7 provide the parts outside the CDR3, is DVKVTQSSRYLVKRTGEKVFLECVQDMDHENMFWYRQDPGLGLRLIYFSYDVKMKEKGDIPEGYSVSREKKERFSLILESASTNQTSMYLCASSLRLWGGKYEQYFGPGTRLTVT.

The CDR3 is CASSLGQGSNQPQHF. CDR3 DNA: TGTGCCAGCAGCTTGGGACAGGGAAGTAATCAGCCCCAGCATTTT. The chain has TRBV9 and TRBJ1-5; 9 positions agree with TRBD1. From germline, CDR1 is SGDLS and CDR2 YYNGEE. V trimming: 4 bases; J trimming: 4 bases; junction bases outside the gene matches: 6. This CDR3 region has 15 residues.

The CDR3, as DNA: TGTGCCAGCAGTGAAGCCGGGACTCCTCTCGAGCAGTACTTC. Encoded protein: CASSEAGTPLEQYF. The chain combines TRBV6-1 with TRBJ2-7; a weak D match, TRBD2 (6 bases). The CDR3 has 14 amino acids. The germline CDR1 and CDR2 sequences are MNHNS and SASEGT. V was clipped by 0 bases and J by 6 bases, with 12 bases between them.

The chain recombines TRBV6-5 with TRBJ2-7, with a tentative D call TRBD2 (5 bases). The CDR3 covers 14 residues. V shed 7 bases and J shed 4 bases, with 17 bases lying between them. Germline CDR1 is MNHEY and CDR2 is SVGAGI. CDR3 in DNA: TGTGCCAGCACTCCCGGAAGTAGAGGGTACGAGCAGTACTTC. It is translated as CASTPGSRGYEQYF.

The chain carries TRBV5-5 and TRBJ2-7; D gene ambiguous. This CDR3 has 14 amino acids. From germline, CDR1 is SGHKS and CDR2 YYEKEE (reference sequence). Trimming shortened V by 0 bases and J by 2 bases, and 9 bases separated the two germline ends. The CDR3 spells CASSLGGRTYEQYF. CDR3 DNA: TGTGCCAGCAGCTTGGGAGGCAGAACCTACGAGCAGTACTTC.